The rows below give T cell receptor beta chains drawn from one sample of a study of OX40 agonist ivuxolimab in advanced cancers. Here immunoSEQ multiplex PCR was the method, and the copy in TCRdb shows in-frame clones only, minus some. The table includes approximately 160,000 clones, roughly 94% detected once. The source was CD4+ or CD8+ T cells sorted from blood, collected in a trial of the OX40 agonist ivuxolimab. The source of these receptors is an adult with an advanced solid tumor such as melanoma, head and neck, liver or kidney cancer. The CDR3 runs from the conserved cysteine through the conserved F or W. The D gene is left open where the match is weak. Clone size is given for some rows only: seen once, a few or many times, or a class if the clone is expanded.

j_call v_call d_call clone_size cdr3_aa cdr3_nt
TRBJ1-2 TRBV10-3 - - CAISEQGAGLGYTF TGTGCCATCAGTGAGCAAGGGGCGGGCCTCGGCTACACCTTC
TRBJ2-7 TRBV5-1 - - CASSLVRESTEQYF TGCGCCAGCAGCTTGGTTCGGGAGTCTACCGAGCAGTACTTC
TRBJ1-5 TRBV7-9 - - CASSPTGWYQPQHF TGTGCCAGCAGCCCCACGGGGTGGTATCAGCCCCAGCATTTT
TRBJ2-1 TRBV19 TRBD2 - CASSTPVAGLAGGWSYNEQFF TGTGCCAGTAGTACCCCCGTTGCGGGACTAGCGGGGGGTTGGTCCTACAATGAGCAGTTCTTC
TRBJ1-2 TRBV19 - once CASSAATLVYGYTF TGTGCCAGTAGTGCAGCGACCCTTGTTTATGGCTACACCTTC
TRBJ1-2 TRBV4-3 - - CASSQAPGWLASTYGYTF TGCGCCAGCAGCCAAGCACCGGGTTGGTTGGCGTCCACCTATGGCTACACCTTC
TRBJ1-4 TRBV19 TRBD1 - CASSPLGQGQGKLFF TGTGCCAGTAGTCCCCTGGGACAGGGACAGGGAAAACTGTTTTTT
TRBJ2-7 TRBV7-9 TRBD1 - CASWIPGQGTGEQYF TGTGCCAGCTGGATCCCGGGACAGGGGACAGGGGAGCAGTACTTC
TRBJ2-7 TRBV6-5 - once CASSYRDSYEQYF TGTGCCAGCAGTTACAGGGACTCCTACGAGCAGTACTTC
TRBJ1-4 TRBV5-1 - - CASSEQGWTEKLFF TGCGCCAGCAGCGAACAGGGTTGGACTGAAAAACTGTTTTTT
TRBJ2-2 TRBV11-3 - - CASSLGPEAGELFF TGTGCCAGCAGCTTAGGACCCGAAGCCGGGGAGCTGTTTTTT
TRBJ2-5 TRBV7-9 TRBD2 - CASSYRLAGEETQYF TGTGCCAGCAGCTACCGACTAGCGGGAGAAGAGACCCAGTACTTC
TRBJ1-4 TRBV28 TRBD1 - CASSSPDRVSEKLFF TGTGCCAGCAGTTCTCCCGACAGGGTTAGCGAAAAACTGTTTTTT
TRBJ1-3 TRBV7-9 TRBD1 once CASSPGQISGNTIYF TGTGCCAGCAGCCCGGGACAGATCTCTGGAAACACCATATATTTT
TRBJ2-2 TRBV2 - once CARSRRGTGELFF TGTGCCAGAAGTCGGAGGGGCACCGGGGAGCTGTTTTTT
TRBJ1-2 TRBV6-6 TRBD1 - CASSYSTGIRAGYTF TGTGCCAGCAGTTACTCGACAGGGATCAGGGCTGGCTACACCTTC
TRBJ2-7 TRBV27 - - CASRAPRGSSYEQYF TGTGCCAGCAGGGCCCCCAGGGGAAGCTCCTACGAGCAGTACTTC
TRBJ1-5 TRBV7-2 - - CASSMGGDQPQHF TGTGCCAGCAGCATGGGTGGGGATCAGCCCCAGCATTTT
TRBJ1-5 TRBV2 - - CASSETDLWGPQHF TGTGCCAGCAGTGAAACGGACCTTTGGGGGCCCCAGCATTTT
TRBJ1-3 TRBV19 - few CASSIDHGFSGNTIYF TGTGCCAGTAGTATAGATCACGGATTCTCTGGAAACACCATATATTTT
TRBJ2-5 TRBV7-2 TRBD2 - CASSPSGLEYF TGTGCCAGCAGCCCCTCGGGACTAGAGTACTTC
TRBJ2-2 TRBV9 TRBD1 - CASSARTGRTGELFF TGTGCCAGCAGCGCCCGGACAGGCCGGACCGGGGAGCTGTTTTTT
TRBJ2-3 TRBV27 - - CASSSEGRAQYF TGTGCCAGCAGTTCCGAAGGGCGGGCGCAGTATTTT
TRBJ2-3 TRBV5-1 - - CASSLAGEDTQYF TGCGCCAGCAGCTTGGCAGGTGAAGATACGCAGTATTTT
TRBJ1-2 TRBV10-2 - - CASSESAGYLGYTF TGCGCCAGCAGTGAGTCGGCAGGTTATCTTGGCTACACCTTC
TRBJ2-6 TRBV5-1 - few CASSLVGRGAQGANVLTF TGCGCCAGCAGCTTGGTAGGTCGTGGGGCGCAAGGGGCCAACGTCCTGACTTTC
TRBJ2-5 TRBV6-5 TRBD2 - CASSYRGSPPETQYF TGTGCCAGCAGTTACCGCGGGAGCCCCCCGGAGACCCAGTACTTC
TRBJ2-7 TRBV4-3 - - CASSQDAPPGLEQYF TGCGCCAGCAGCCAAGATGCCCCCCCAGGGCTCGAGCAGTACTTC
TRBJ2-7 TRBV20-1 - once CSAGRKDEQYF TGCAGTGCTGGGAGAAAGGACGAGCAGTACTTC
TRBJ2-7 TRBV18 TRBD1 - CASSPRTPGGGEQYF TGTGCCAGCTCACCGCGGACCCCAGGGGGCGGCGAGCAGTACTTC
TRBJ2-3 TRBV4-2 - - CASSQEMGQGGTDTQYF TGTGCCAGCAGCCAAGAAATGGGGCAGGGAGGAACAGATACGCAGTATTTT
TRBJ2-1 TRBV7-9 TRBD1 - CASSMGQGTYNEQFF TGTGCCAGCAGCATGGGACAGGGGACCTACAATGAGCAGTTCTTC
TRBJ2-1 TRBV11-1 TRBD2 - CASSLRPAGGQGEQFF TGTGCCAGCAGCTTAAGGCCGGCGGGAGGGCAAGGTGAGCAGTTCTTC
TRBJ2-1 TRBV4-3 - - CASSQDFYNEQFF TGCGCCAGCAGCCAAGACTTTTACAATGAGCAGTTCTTC
TRBJ1-2 TRBV18 - once CASSPGTEPYGYTF TGTGCCAGCTCACCCGGGACCGAACCCTATGGCTACACCTTC
TRBJ2-7 TRBV7-3 - - CASSLGGGAYEQYF TGTGCCAGCAGCTTAGGGGGCGGCGCCTACGAGCAGTACTTC
TRBJ2-5 TRBV2 TRBD2 once CASRRLAGGLETQYF TGTGCCAGCAGGCGACTAGCGGGGGGGCTCGAGACCCAGTACTTC
TRBJ2-2 TRBV9 TRBD2 once CASSVGAGGDPGELFF TGTGCCAGCAGCGTAGGGGCGGGGGGAGACCCCGGGGAGCTGTTTTTT
TRBJ1-2 TRBV6-6 - - CASSYEGPNYGYTF TGTGCCAGCAGTTACGAGGGGCCGAACTATGGCTACACCTTC
TRBJ2-3 TRBV10-3 - - CAISGLGAAVGTQYF TGTGCCATCAGCGGTCTTGGGGCGGCGGTGGGTACGCAGTATTTT
TRBJ1-2 TRBV5-5 - - CASSLWSEGSYGYTF TGTGCCAGCAGCTTATGGTCAGAGGGGAGCTATGGCTACACCTTC
TRBJ2-7 TRBV2 - - CATLSDSMIGEQYF TGTGCCACCCTTAGCGATTCGATGATAGGGGAGCAGTACTTC
TRBJ1-1 TRBV6-5 - - CASSYGQLEAFF TGTGCCAGCAGTTACGGGCAGCTCGAAGCTTTCTTT
TRBJ1-2 TRBV5-1 - - CASSPVGRNYGYTF TGCGCCAGCAGCCCCGTGGGCAGGAACTATGGCTACACCTTC
TRBJ2-1 TRBV11-2 TRBD2 - CASSFSGTRSRHEQFF TGTGCCAGCAGCTTTTCCGGGACTAGGAGTCGGCATGAGCAGTTCTTC
TRBJ1-1 TRBV29-1 - - CSAFVTEGTEAFF TGCAGCGCCTTCGTTACAGAGGGCACTGAAGCTTTCTTT